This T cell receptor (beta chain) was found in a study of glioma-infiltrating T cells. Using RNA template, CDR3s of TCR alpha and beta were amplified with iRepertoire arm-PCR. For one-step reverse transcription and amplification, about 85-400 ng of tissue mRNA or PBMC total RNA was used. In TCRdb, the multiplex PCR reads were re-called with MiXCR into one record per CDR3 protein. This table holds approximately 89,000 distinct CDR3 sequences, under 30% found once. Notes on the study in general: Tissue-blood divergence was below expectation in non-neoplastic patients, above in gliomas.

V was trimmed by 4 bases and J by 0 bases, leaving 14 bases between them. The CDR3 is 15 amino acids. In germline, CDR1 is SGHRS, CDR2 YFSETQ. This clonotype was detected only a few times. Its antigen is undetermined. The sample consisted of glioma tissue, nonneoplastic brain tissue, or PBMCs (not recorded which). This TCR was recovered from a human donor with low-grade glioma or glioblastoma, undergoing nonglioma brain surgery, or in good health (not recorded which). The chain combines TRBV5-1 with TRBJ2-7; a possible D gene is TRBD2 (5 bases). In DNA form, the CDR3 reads TGCGCCAGCAGCCCGAAGAGAGGGAGCTCCTACGAGCAGTACTTC. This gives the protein CASSPKRGSSYEQYF.